This paragraph covers one TCR beta chain sequence. Looked up from germline, CDR1 is SGHDN and CDR2 is FVKESK. V was shortened by 3 bases and J by 6 bases, with 11 bases between the two germline ends. The CDR3 has 13 amino acids. The source of the sample is a study of blood T cell repertoires in COVID-19. Study summary: Acute-phase and convalescent COVID-19 samples originated in the United States, Italy and Spain.

Original methodology: Reference gene primer amplification gave nucleated cell count estimates. Assay used: immunoSEQ multiplex PCR; TCRdb lists only in-frame clones, some missing. V and J calls and clone size are given by that table; D and trimming were obtained from the DNA. The data contain fewer than 250,000 clones, 80% to 90% of them singletons. The chain employs TRBV14 and TRBJ1-1; D not resolved. The TCR originated in a human donor in a cohort sampled during active COVID-19. The specimen sequenced was peripheral blood. The CDR3 spells CASSHGRRAEAFF. CDR3 in DNA: TGTGCCAGCAGCCACGGGAGGAGGGCTGAAGCTTTCTTT.